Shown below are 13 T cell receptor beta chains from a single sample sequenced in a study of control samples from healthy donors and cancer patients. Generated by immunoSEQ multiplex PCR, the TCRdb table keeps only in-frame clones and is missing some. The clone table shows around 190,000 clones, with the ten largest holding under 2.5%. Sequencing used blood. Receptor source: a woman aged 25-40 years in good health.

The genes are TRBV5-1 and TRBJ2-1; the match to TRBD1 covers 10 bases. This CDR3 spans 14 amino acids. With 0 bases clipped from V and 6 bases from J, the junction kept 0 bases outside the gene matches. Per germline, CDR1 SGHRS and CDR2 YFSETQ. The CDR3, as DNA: TGCGCCAGCAGCTTGGGGACAGGGGGCAATGAGCAGTTCTTC. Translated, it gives CASSLGTGGNEQFF.

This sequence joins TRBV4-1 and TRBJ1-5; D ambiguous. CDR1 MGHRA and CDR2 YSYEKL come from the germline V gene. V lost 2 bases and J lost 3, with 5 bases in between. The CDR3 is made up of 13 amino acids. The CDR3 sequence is CASSQPYNQPQHF. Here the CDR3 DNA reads TGCGCCAGCAGCCAACCTTACAATCAGCCCCAGCATTTT.

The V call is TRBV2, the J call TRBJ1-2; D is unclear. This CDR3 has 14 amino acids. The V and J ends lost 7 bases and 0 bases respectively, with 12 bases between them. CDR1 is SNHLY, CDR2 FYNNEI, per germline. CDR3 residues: CASITDGANYGYTF. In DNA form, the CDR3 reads TGTGCCAGCATTACCGACGGAGCTAACTATGGCTACACCTTC.

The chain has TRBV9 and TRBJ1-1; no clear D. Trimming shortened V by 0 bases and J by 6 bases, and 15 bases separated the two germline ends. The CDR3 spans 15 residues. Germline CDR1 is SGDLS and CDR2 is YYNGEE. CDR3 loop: CASSVVGGPRAEAFF. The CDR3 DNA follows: TGTGCCAGCAGCGTAGTGGGCGGCCCGCGGGCTGAAGCTTTCTTT.

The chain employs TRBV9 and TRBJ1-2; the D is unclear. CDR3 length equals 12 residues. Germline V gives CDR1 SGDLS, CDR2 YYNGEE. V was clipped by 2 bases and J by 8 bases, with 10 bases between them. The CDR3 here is CASSVDGWGYTF. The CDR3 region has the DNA TGTGCCAGCAGCGTTGACGGTTGGGGCTACACCTTC. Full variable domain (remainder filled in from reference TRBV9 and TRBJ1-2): DSGVTQTPKHLITATGQRVTLRCSPRSGDLSVYWYQQSLDQGLQFLIQYYNGEERAKGNILERFSAQQFPDLHSELNLSSLELGDSALYFCASSVDGWGYTFGSGTRLTVV.

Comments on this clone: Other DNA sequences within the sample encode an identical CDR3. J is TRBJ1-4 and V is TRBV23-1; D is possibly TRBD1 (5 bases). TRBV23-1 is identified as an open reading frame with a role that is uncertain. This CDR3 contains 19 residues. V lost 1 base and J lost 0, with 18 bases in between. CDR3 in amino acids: CASSQWGTPAAATNEKLFF. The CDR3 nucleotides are TGCGCCAGCAGTCAATGGGGGACGCCGGCGGCTGCAACTAATGAAAAACTGTTTTTT.

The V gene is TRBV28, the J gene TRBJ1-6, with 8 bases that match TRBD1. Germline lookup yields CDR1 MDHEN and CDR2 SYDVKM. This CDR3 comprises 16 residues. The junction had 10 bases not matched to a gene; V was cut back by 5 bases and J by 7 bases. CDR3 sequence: CASSLGQGVQNSPLHF. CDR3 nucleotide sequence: TGTGCCAGCAGTCTCGGACAGGGTGTACAAAATTCACCCCTCCACTTT.

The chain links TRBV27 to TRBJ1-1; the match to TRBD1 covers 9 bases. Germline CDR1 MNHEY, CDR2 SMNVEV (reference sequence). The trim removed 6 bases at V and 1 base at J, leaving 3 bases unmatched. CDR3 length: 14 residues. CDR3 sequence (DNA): TGTGCCAGCAGGAACAGGGGGCCGAACACTGAAGCTTTCTTT. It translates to CASRNRGPNTEAFF.

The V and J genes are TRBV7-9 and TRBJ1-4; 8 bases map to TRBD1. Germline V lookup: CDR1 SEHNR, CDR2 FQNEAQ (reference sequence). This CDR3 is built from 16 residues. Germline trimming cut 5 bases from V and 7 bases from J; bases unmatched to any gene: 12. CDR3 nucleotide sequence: TGTGCCAGCAGCCAACAGGGGGAAGGAGGTACTGAAAAACTGTTTTTT. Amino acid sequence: CASSQQGEGGTEKLFF. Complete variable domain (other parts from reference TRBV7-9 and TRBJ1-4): DTGVSQNPRHKITKRGQNVTFRCDPISEHNRLYWYRQTLGQGPEFLTYFQNEAQLEKSRLLSDRFSAERPKGSFSTLEIQRTEQGDSAMYLCASSQQGEGGTEKLFFGSGTQLSVL.

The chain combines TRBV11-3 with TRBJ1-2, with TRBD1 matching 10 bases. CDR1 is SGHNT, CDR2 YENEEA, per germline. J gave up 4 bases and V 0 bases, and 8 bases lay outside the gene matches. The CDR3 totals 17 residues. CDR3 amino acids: CASSLEPTGGAGYGYTF. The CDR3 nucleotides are TGTGCCAGCAGCTTAGAGCCGACAGGGGGCGCGGGCTATGGCTACACCTTC.

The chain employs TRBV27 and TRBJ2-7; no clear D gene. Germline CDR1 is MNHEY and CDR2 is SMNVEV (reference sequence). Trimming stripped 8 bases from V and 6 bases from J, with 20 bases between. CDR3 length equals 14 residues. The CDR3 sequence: CASARAAGIGEQYF. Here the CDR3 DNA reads TGTGCCAGCGCTAGGGCAGCTGGCATCGGCGAGCAGTACTTC.

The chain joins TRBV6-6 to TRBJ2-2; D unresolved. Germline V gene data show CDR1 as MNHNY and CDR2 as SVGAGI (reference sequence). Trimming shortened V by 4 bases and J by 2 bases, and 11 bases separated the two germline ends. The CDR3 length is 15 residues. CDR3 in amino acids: CASSSRSANTGELFF. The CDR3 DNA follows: TGTGCCAGCAGTTCAAGGTCGGCCAACACCGGGGAGCTGTTTTTT.

This chain's CDR3 is CASRGTGGGNTIYF. CDR3 DNA: TGTGCCAGCAGAGGGACAGGCGGTGGAAACACCATATATTTT. The chain recombines TRBV7-2 with TRBJ1-3; the match to TRBD1 covers 8 bases. Germline CDR1 reads SGHTA; CDR2 reads FQGNSA. V gave up 6 bases and J gave up 3 bases; unmatched junction bases: 4. CDR3 length: 14 residues. The full variable domain, its missing parts supplied by reference TRBV7-2 and TRBJ1-3, is GAGVSQSPSNKVTEKGKDVELRCDPISGHTALYWYRQSLGQGLEFLIYFQGNSAPDKSGLPSDRFSAERTGGSVSTLTIQRTQQEDSAVYLCASRGTGGGNTIYFGEGSWLTVV.